Following are 6 T cell receptor beta chains from one sample sequenced in a study of T cell responses to AZD1222 COVID-19 vaccine. Clones were read by immunoSEQ multiplex PCR, and TCRdb kept only the in-frame ones, dropping some. The sample shows 120,000 or so clones, roughly 90% of them seen only once. The starting material was peripheral blood, obtained 28 days after the second AZD1222 dose. The receptor set was obtained from an adult who received the AZD1222 COVID-19 vaccine.

This chain connects TRBV4-2 to TRBJ2-2; 12 bases align to TRBD2. Germline CDR1 LGHNA, CDR2 YNFKEQ. The length of the CDR3 is 22 residues. The J segment lost 4 bases and the V segment lost 4 bases, leaving 22 bases of the junction unmatched. The CDR3 sequence: CASSRSLGLAGGGYGSTGELFF. The DNA for the CDR3 is TGTGCCAGCAGCCGCTCTCTCGGCCTAGCGGGGGGGGGCTACGGGTCCACCGGGGAGCTGTTTTTT.

This chain uses TRBV18 with TRBJ1-2; 7 positions match TRBD1. The CDR3 extends over 14 amino acids. From germline, CDR1 is KGHSH and CDR2 LQKENI. The V gene end was trimmed by 5 bases and the J gene end by 2 bases; junction bases not matched to a gene: 5. The CDR3 reads CASSTQQGNYGYTF. The CDR3, as DNA: TGTGCCAGCTCAACACAACAGGGGAACTATGGCTACACCTTC. Full variable domain (outside the CDR3, taken from reference TRBV18 and TRBJ1-2): NAGVMQNPRHLVRRRGQEARLRCSPMKGHSHVYWYRQLPEEGLKFMVYLQKENIIDESGMPKERFSAEFPKEGPSILRIQQVVRGDSAAYFCASSTQQGNYGYTFGSGTRLTVV.

V is TRBV19 and J is TRBJ2-7; tentatively, D is TRBD1 (5 bases). Germline-derived CDR1 and CDR2 are LNHDA and SQIVND (reference sequence). Trimming removed 10 bases at V and 5 bases at J, with 18 bases between. The CDR3 runs 13 residues. The CDR3 protein is CATRARGSNEQYF. The CDR3 region has the DNA TGTGCCACCCGCGCTAGGGGATCCAACGAGCAGTACTTC.

The rearrangement uses TRBV28 and TRBJ1-3, with TRBD1 identical over 10 bases. The CDR3 spans 16 residues. V was pared by 8 bases and J by 2 bases, with 9 bases of the junction left unmatched. Germline-derived CDR1 and CDR2 are MDHEN and SYDVKM. The chain's CDR3 is CASRPPGQGPGNTIYF. The DNA of the CDR3 is TGTGCCAGCCGACCGCCGGGACAGGGGCCTGGAAACACCATATATTTT.

This chain joins TRBV7-6 and TRBJ2-2; D is uncertain. There are 14 residues in the CDR3. Trimming shortened V by 0 bases and J by 3 bases, and 5 bases separated the two germline ends. CDR1 and CDR2 from the germline V gene are SGHVS and FNYEAQ. The CDR3 bases are TGTGCCAGCAGCTTAGCGTCGTACACCGGGGAGCTGTTTTTT. Translated: CASSLASYTGELFF.

This chain uses TRBV6-5 with TRBJ1-4; 9 positions match TRBD1. CDR3 length: 16 amino acids. V lost 2 bases to trimming and J lost 4 bases; unmatched junction nucleotides: 5. Germline CDR1 MNHEY, CDR2 SVGAGI. This CDR3 is CASSYNPTGGNEKLFF. CDR3 DNA sequence: TGTGCCAGCAGTTACAACCCGACAGGGGGTAATGAAAAACTGTTTTTT.